The entry below gives a single T cell receptor (beta chain) sequence along with its context. The data were obtained in a study of blood T cells in healthy people across ages. The authors ran a second PCR of 7 to 11 cycles using a sample-barcoded 5' primer and a J-beta primer mix. TCRdb reprocessed the 5' RACE reads with MiXCR, giving one entry per CDR3 protein. The sample consists of some 860,000 distinct CDR3 sequences, 56% of them appearing once. This CDR3 is 14 amino acids long. V dropped 2 bases and J dropped 4 bases, with 10 bases sitting between them. CDR1 is MNHEY, CDR2 SVGAGI, per germline. The chain links TRBV6-5 to TRBJ2-3; D might be TRBD1 or TRBD2, each matching 5 bases. The receptor was isolated from a man aged 35 to 55 in good health. Sequencing used blood. CDR3 sequence (DNA): TGTGCCAGCAGTTACGTGGGGGATGCAGATACGCAGTATTTT. It codes for CASSYVGDADTQYF.